These T cell receptor beta chains were read from a single sample in a study of blood T cell repertoires in COVID-19. TCRdb keeps only in-frame clones here, not all; method: immunoSEQ multiplex PCR. The table shows just over 300,000 clones, with just under 90% occurring only once. Sequenced input: peripheral blood. These receptors were obtained from a woman aged 30 to 39 with COVID-19, enrolled during active disease. Each CDR3 is given with its conserved first and last residue. A D gene is named only where the DNA matches it firmly.

d_gene,j_gene,v_gene,CDR3nt,CDR3aa
NA,TRBJ2-2,TRBV6-4,TGTGCCAGCAGTGACTGGCTAGCCGTTACCGGGGAGCTGTTTTTT,CASSDWLAVTGELFF
NA,TRBJ1-2,TRBV4-3,TGCGCCAGCAGCCTTGCACTCAGGGTTAACTATGGCTACACCTTC,CASSLALRVNYGYTF
NA,TRBJ2-3,TRBV11-1,TGTGCCAGCAGCTTGTCCAGGGCTAGCACAGATACGCAGTATTTT,CASSLSRASTDTQYF
TRBD2,TRBJ2-7,TRBV27,TGTGCCAGCAGTTTGAGGACTAGCGGTCAGGTCTACGAGCAGTACTTC,CASSLRTSGQVYEQYF
TRBD2,TRBJ2-1,TRBV11-3,TGTGCCAGCAGCTTATCCGGGACTAGCGGGGGGGTTTGGGGCAATGAGCAGTTCTTC,CASSLSGTSGGVWGNEQFF
NA,TRBJ2-3,TRBV10-1,TGCGCCAGCAGTGAGTCGGGGGGGCGCACAGATACGCAGTATTTT,CASSESGGRTDTQYF
NA,TRBJ2-1,TRBV2,TGTGCCAGCAGTCTGCGCGTCCGGGGGTACAATGAGCAGTTCTTC,CASSLRVRGYNEQFF
TRBD2,TRBJ2-7,TRBV18,TGTGCCAGCTCACCACCTAGCGGGCCGCCCGGCGAGCAGTACTTC,CASSPPSGPPGEQYF
NA,TRBJ2-1,TRBV11-3,TGTGCCAGCAGCTTAGAGGAGGGACTCCAGTTGGGTTACAATGAGCAGTTCTTC,CASSLEEGLQLGYNEQFF
NA,TRBJ2-7,TRBV28,TGTGCCAGCAGCGAACCTGCCAGCTCCTACGAGCAGTACTTC,CASSEPASSYEQYF
NA,TRBJ1-1,TRBV2,TGTGCCAGCAGTGTTGAGGGGCGCGTCGGGGGAGCTTTCTTT,CASSVEGRVGGAFF
TRBD1,TRBJ1-1,TRBV20-1,TGCAGTGCTAGTGAACAGGGGATTAACACTGAAGCTTTCTTT,CSASEQGINTEAFF
NA,TRBJ1-2,TRBV4-1,TGCGCCAGCAGCCAAGTTTGGGGCGGGGGAGATGGCTACACCTTC,CASSQVWGGGDGYTF
TRBD1,TRBJ2-7,TRBV9,TGTGCCAGCAGCGTAGCTGGGACAGGGCCCTACGAGCAGTACTTC,CASSVAGTGPYEQYF
NA,TRBJ1-5,TRBV15,TGTGCCACCAGCAGAGATCGGGGGAATAGCAATCAGCCCCAGCATTTT,CATSRDRGNSNQPQHF
NA,TRBJ2-5,TRBV2,TGTGCCGGAGCCGGGGGTTTCGGGGAGACCCAGTACTTC,CAGAGGFGETQYF